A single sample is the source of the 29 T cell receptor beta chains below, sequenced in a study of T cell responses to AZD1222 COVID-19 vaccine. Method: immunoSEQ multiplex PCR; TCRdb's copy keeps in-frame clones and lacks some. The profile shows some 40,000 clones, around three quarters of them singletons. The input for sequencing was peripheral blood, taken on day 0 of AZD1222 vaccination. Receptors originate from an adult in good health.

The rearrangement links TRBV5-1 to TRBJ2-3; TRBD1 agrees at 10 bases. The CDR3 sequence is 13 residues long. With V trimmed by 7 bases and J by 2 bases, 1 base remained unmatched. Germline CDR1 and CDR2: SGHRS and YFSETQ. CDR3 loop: CASGTGDTDTQYF. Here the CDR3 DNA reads TGCGCCAGCGGGACAGGGGACACAGATACGCAGTATTTT.

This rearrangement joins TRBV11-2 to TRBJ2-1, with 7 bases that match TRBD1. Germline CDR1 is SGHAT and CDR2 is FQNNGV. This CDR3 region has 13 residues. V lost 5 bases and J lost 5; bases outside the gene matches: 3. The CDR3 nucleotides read TGTGCCAGCAGCCGGGACAGAGACAATGAGCAGTTCTTC. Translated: CASSRDRDNEQFF.

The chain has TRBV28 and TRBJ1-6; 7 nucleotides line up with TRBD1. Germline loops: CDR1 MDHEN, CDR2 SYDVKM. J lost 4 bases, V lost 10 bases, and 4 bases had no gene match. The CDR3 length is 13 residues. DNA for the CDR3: TGTGCCACTAACAGGGGATATAATTCACCCCTCCACTTT. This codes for CATNRGYNSPLHF.

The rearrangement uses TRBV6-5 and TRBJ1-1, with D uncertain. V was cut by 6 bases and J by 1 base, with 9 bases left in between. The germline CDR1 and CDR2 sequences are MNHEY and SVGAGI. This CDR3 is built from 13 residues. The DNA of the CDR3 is TGTGCCAGCAGCCCCTTGACGAACACTGAAGCTTTCTTT. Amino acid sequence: CASSPLTNTEAFF.

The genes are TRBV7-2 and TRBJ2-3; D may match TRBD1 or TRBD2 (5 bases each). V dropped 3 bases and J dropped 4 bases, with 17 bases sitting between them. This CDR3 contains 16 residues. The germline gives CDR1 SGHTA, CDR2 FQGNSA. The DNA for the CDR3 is TGTGCCAGCAGCTTCCGTGGGGGAGCCCCCGCAGATACGCAGTATTTT. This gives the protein CASSFRGGAPADTQYF.

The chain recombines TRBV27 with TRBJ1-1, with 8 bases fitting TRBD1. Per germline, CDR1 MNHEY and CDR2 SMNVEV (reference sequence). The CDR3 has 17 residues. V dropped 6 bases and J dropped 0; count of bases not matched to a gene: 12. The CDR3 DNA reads TGTGCCAGCAGATCAACCGGGACAGGATTAATGAACACTGAAGCTTTCTTT. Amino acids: CASRSTGTGLMNTEAFF.

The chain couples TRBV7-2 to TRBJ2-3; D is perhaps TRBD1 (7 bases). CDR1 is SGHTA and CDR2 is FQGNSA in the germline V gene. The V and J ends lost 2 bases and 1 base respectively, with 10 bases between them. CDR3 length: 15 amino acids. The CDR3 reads CASSLQGGGTDTQYF. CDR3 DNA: TGTGCCAGCAGCTTACAGGGGGGCGGCACAGATACGCAGTATTTT.

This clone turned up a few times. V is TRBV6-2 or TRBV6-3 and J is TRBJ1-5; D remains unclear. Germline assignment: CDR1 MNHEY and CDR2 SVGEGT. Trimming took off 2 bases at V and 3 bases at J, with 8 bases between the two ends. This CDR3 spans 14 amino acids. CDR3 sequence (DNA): TGTGCCAGCAGTTACACAGCCTTCAATCAGCCCCAGCATTTT. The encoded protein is CASSYTAFNQPQHF.

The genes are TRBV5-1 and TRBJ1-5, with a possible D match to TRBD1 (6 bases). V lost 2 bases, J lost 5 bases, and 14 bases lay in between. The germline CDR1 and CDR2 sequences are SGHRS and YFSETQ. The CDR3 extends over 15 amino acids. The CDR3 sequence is CASSLGIGGDQPQHF. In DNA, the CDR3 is TGCGCCAGCAGCTTAGGTATAGGGGGTGATCAGCCCCAGCATTTT. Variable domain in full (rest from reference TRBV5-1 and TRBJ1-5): KAGVTQTPRYLIKTRGQQVTLSCSPISGHRSVSWYQQTPGQGLQFLFEYFSETQRNKGNFPGRFSGRQFSNSRSEMNVSTLELGDSALYLCASSLGIGGDQPQHFGDGTRLSIL.

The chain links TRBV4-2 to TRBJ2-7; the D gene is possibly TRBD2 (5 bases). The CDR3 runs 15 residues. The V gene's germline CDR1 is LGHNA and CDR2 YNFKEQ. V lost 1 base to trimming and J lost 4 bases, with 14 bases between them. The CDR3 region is CASSQAGSGGYEQYF. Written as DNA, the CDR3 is TGTGCCAGCAGCCAAGCTGGGAGTGGTGGTTACGAGCAGTACTTC.

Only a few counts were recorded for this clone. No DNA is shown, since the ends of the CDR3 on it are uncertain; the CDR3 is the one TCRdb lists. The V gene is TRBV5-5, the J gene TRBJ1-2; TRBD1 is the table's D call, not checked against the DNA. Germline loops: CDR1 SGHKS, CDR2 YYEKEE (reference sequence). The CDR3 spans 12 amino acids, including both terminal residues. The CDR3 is CASSLWGQGNTF.

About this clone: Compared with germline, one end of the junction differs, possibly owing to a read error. Here the CDR3 reads CASRGQALQTF. In DNA form, the CDR3 reads TGTGCCTCGAGAGGACAGGCCCTCCAGACGTTC. V and J are TRBV30 and TRBJ2-4; 7 bases are shared with TRBD1. Germline V CDR1 and CDR2: GTSNPN, SVGIG (reference sequence). The CDR3 covers 11 residues. The variable domain in full, completed from reference TRBV30 and TRBJ2-4, reads SQTIHQWPATLVQPVGSPLSLECTVEGTSNPNLYWYRQAAGRGLQLLFYSVGIGQISSEVPQNLSASRPQDRQFILSSKKLLLSDSGFYLCASRGQALQTFGAGTRLSVL.

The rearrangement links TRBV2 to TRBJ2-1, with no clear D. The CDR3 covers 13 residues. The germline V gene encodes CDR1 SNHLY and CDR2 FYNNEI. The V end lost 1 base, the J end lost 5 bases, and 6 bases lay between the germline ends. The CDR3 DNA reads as TGTGCCAGCAGTGAAGGACGAGACAATGAGCAGTTCTTC. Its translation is CASSEGRDNEQFF.

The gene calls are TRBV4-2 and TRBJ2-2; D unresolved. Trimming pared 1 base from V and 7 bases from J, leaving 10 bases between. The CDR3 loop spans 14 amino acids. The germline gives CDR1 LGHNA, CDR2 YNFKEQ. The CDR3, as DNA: TGTGCCAGCAGCCAAGTACTATCTAACGGGGAGCTGTTTTTT. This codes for CASSQVLSNGELFF.

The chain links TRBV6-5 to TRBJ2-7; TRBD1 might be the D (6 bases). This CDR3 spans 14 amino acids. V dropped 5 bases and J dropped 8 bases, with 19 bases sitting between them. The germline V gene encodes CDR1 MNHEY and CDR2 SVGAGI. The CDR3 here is CASSPTLSDSQQYF. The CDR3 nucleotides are TGTGCCAGCAGTCCCACCTTATCGGACAGCCAGCAGTACTTC.

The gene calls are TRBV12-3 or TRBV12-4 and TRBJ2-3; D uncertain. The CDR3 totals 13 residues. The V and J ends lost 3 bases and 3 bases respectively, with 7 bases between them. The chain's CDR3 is CASSFERTDTQYF. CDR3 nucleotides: TGTGCCAGCAGTTTTGAGAGAACAGATACGCAGTATTTT.

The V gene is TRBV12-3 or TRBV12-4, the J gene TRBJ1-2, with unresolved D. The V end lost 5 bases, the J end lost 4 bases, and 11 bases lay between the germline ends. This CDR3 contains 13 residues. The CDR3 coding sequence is TGTGCCAGCAGTCTCGAGGGAAGCTATGGCTACACCTTC. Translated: CASSLEGSYGYTF.

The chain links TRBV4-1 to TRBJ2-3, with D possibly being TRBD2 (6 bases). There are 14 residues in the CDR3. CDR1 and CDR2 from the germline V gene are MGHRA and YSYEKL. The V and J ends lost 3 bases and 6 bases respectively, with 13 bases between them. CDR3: CASSQGTGVDTQYF. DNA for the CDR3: TGCGCCAGCAGCCAGGGGACTGGGGTTGATACGCAGTATTTT.

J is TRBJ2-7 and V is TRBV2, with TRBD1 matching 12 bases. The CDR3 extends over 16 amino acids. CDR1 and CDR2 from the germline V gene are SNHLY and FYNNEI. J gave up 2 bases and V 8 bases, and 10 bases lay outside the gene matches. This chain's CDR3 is CASRDRGRTLTYEQYF. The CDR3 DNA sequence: TGTGCCAGCCGGGACAGGGGGCGTACCCTCACCTACGAGCAGTACTTC. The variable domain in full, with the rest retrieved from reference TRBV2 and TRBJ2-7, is EPEVTQTPSHQVTQMGQEVILRCVPISNHLYFYWYRQILGQKVEFLVSFYNNEISEKSEIFDDQFSVERPDGSNFTLKIRSTKLEDSAMYFCASRDRGRTLTYEQYFGPGTRLTVT.

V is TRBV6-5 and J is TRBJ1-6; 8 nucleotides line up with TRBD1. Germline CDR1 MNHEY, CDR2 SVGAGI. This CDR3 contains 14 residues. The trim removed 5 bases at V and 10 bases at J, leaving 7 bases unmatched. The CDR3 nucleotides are TGTGCCAGCAGTCCAAACAGGGGGGACTCACCCCTCCACTTT. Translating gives CASSPNRGDSPLHF.

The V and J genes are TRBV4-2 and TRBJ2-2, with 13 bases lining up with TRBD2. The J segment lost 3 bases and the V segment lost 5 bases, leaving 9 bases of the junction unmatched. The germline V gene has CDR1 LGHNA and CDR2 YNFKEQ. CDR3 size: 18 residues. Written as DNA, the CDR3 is TGTGCCAGCAGCTCGCAACTAGCGGGGGGGCCGGACACCGGGGAGCTGTTTTTT. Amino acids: CASSSQLAGGPDTGELFF.

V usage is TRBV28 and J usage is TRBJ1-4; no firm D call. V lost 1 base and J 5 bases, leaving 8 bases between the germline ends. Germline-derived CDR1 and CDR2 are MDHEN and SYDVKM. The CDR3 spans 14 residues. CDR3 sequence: CASSLYRENEKLFF. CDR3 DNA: TGTGCCAGCAGTTTATATAGGGAGAATGAAAAACTGTTTTTT.

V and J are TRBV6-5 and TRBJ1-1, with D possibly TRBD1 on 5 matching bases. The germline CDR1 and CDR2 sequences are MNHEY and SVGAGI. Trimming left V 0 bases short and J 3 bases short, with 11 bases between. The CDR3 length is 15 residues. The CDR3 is CASSYSARVDTEAFF. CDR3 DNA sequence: TGTGCCAGCAGTTACTCCGCCAGGGTAGACACTGAAGCTTTCTTT.

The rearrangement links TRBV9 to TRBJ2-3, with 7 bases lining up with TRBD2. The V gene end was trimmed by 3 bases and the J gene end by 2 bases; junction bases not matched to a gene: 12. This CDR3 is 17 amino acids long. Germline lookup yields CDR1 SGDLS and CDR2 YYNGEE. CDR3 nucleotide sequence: TGTGCCAGCAGCGGGGGAGGGGCAATTCCCCCCACAGATACGCAGTATTTT. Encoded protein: CASSGGGAIPPTDTQYF.

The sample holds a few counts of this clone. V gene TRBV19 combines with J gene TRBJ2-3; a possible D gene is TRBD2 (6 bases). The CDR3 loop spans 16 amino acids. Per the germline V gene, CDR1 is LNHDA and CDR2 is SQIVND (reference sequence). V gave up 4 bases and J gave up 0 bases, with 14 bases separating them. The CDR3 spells CASSNARGASTDTQYF. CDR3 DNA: TGTGCCAGTAGTAATGCGCGGGGAGCTAGCACAGATACGCAGTATTTT.

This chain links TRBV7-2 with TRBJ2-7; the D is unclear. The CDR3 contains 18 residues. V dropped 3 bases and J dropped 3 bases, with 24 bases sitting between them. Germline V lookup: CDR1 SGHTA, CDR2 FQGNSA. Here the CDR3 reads CASSFTSGLLRIDYEQYF. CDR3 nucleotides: TGTGCCAGCAGCTTCACCTCCGGGCTCCTCCGGATAGACTACGAGCAGTACTTC.

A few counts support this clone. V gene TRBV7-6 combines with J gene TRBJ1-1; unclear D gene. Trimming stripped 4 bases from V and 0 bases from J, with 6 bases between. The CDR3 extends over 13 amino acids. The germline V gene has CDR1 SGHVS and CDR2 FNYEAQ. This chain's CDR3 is CASSSSLNTEAFF. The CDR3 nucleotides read TGTGCCAGCAGCTCCTCGTTGAACACTGAAGCTTTCTTT.

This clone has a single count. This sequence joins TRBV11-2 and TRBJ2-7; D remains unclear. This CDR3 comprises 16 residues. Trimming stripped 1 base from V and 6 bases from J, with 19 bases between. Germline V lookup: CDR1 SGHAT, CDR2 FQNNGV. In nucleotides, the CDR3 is TGTGCCAGCAGCTTAGGGACCTTCGCCCAATGGGGCGAGCAGTACTTC. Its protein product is CASSLGTFAQWGEQYF. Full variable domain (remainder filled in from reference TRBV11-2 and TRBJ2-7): EAGVAQSPRYKIIEKRQSVAFWCNPISGHATLYWYQQILGQGPKLLIQFQNNGVVDDSQLPKDRFSAERLKGVDSTLKIQPAKLEDSAVYLCASSLGTFAQWGEQYFGPGTRLTVT.

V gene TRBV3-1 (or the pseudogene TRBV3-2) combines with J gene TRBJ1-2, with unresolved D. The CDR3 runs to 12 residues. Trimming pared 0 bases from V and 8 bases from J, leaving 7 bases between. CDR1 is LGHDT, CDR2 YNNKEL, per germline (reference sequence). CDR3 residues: CASSQDEGGYTF. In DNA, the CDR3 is TGTGCCAGCAGCCAAGATGAGGGAGGCTACACCTTC.